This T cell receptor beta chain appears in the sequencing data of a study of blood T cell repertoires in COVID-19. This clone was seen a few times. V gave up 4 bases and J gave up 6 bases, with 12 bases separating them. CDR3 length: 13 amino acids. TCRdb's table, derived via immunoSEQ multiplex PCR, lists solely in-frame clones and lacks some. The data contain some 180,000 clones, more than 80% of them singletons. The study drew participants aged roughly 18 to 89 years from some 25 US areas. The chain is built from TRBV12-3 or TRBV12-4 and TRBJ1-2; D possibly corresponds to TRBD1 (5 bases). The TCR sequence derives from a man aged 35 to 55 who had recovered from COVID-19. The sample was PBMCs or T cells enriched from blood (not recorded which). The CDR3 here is CASSYTRADGYTF. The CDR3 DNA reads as TGTGCCAGCAGTTATACCAGGGCCGATGGCTACACCTTC.